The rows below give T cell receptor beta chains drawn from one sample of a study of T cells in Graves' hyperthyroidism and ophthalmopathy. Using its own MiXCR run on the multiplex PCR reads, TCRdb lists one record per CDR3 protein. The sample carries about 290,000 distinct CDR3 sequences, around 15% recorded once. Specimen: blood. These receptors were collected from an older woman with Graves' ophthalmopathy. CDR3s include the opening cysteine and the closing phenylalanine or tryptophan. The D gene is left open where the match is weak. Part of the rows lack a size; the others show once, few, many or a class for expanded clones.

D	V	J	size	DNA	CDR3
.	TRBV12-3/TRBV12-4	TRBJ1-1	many	TGTGCCAGCAGCCAAGGGGAAACTGAAGCTTTCTTT	CASSQGETEAFF
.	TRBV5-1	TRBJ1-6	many	TGCGCCAGCAGTTACGATCGGGGTCCCCTCCACTTT	CASSYDRGPLHF
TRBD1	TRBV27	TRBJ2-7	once	TGTGCCAGCAGACCTGGGACAGGGGTCCACGAGCAGTACTTC	CASRPGTGVHEQYF
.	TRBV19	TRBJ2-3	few	TGTGCCAGTAGTATCAGGACAGTGCGAACAGATACGCAGTATTTT	CASSIRTVRTDTQYF
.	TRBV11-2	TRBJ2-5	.	TGTGCCAGCAGCGTACCGGGACGGGTTCAAGAGACCCAGTACTTC	CASSVPGRVQETQYF
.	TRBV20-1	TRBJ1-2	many	TGCAGTGCTAGTCAGGGCTATGGCTACACCTTC	CSASQGYGYTF
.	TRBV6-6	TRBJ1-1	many	TGTGCCAGCAGTTACGCTCCGGCACTGACTGAAGCTTTCTTT	CASSYAPALTEAFF
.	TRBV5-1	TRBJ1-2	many	TGCGCCAGCAGCTTGGTCAGGGGACAATCTAACTATGGCTACACCTTC	CASSLVRGQSNYGYTF
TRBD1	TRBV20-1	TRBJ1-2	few	TGCAGTGCTAGGGGGACAGCCCTATATGGCTACACCTTC	CSARGTALYGYTF
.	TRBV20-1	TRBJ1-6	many	TGCAGTGCTAGAGAAGTCAAAGATAATTCACCCCTCCACTTT	CSAREVKDNSPLHF
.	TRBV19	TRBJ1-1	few	TGTGCCAGCGGGAACGGGCAAGAGACTGAAGCTTTCTTT	CASGNGQETEAFF
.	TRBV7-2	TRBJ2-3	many	TGTGCCAGCAGCATGTACCCGGGACCAAGCACAGATACGCAGTATTTT	CASSMYPGPSTDTQYF
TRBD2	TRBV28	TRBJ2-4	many	TGTGCCAGCAGTCCCTTTTTTAGCGGGGCGGAGAAAAACATTCAGTACTTC	CASSPFFSGAEKNIQYF
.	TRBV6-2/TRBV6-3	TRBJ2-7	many	TGTGCCAGCCAACCCCAGGGGACATCCTACGAGCAGTACTTC	CASQPQGTSYEQYF
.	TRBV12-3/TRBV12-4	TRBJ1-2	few	TGTGCCAGCAGTTTTATGTTGTCAAATGGCTACACCTTC	CASSFMLSNGYTF
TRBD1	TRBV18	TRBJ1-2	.	TGTGCCAGCTCACCACGTGCAGGGGGGAAGGCTAACTATGGCTACACCTTC	CASSPRAGGKANYGYTF
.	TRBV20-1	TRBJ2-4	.	TGCAGTGCTAGAGATTCTTTGCGCGGAGGGGCCAAAAACATTCAGTACTTC	CSARDSLRGGAKNIQYF
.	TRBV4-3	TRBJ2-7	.	TGCGCCAGCAGCCAAGATAGGGCGCGGGAGCAGTACTTC	CASSQDRAREQYF
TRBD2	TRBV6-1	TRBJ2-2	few	TGTGCCAGCAGCTTGACTAGCGGGGTGGTCAGGGAGCTGTTTTTT	CASSLTSGVVRELFF
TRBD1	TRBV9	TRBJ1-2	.	TGTGCCAGCAGCGAACCGGGACAGGGGTTTTACACCTTC	CASSEPGQGFYTF
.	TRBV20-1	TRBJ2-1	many	TGCAGTGTCTCCCGAGCGGATGAGCAGTTCTTC	CSVSRADEQFF
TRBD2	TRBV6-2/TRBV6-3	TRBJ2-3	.	TGTGCCAGCAGTTACGGGAATGGGGCTAGCGGGAGAAGTACAGATGCGCAGTATTTT	CASSYGNGASGRSTDAQYF
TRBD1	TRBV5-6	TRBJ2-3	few	TGTGCCAGCAGCTTGGGACAGGGATTAGCCGATACGCAGTATTTT	CASSLGQGLADTQYF
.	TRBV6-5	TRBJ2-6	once	TGTGCCAGCAGTTTAGCGGTCCCCTCTGGGGCCAACGTCCTGACTTTC	CASSLAVPSGANVLTF
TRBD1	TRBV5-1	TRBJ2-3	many	TGCGCCAGCAGCTGGGACAGGTCAGATACGCAGTATTTT	CASSWDRSDTQYF
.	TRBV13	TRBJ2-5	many	TGTGCCAGCAGTTTAAGTATCGAGACCCAGTACTTC	CASSLSIETQYF
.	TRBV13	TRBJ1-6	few	TGTGCCAGCAGCTTAAAAAGGGGGGGGAGCTCCTATAATTCACCCCTCCACTTT	CASSLKRGGSSYNSPLHF
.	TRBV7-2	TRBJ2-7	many	TGTGCCAGCAGCTCCAGGGACTCCTACGAGCAGTACTTC	CASSSRDSYEQYF
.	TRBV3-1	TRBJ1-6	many	TGTGCCAGCAGCCAAGAAGGTGGCGGCTACAATTCACCCCTCCACTTT	CASSQEGGGYNSPLHF
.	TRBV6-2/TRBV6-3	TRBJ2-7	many	TGTGCCAGCAGTTACACCTACGAGCAGTACTTC	CASSYTYEQYF